This T cell receptor beta chain was found in a study of T cell responses to AZD1222 COVID-19 vaccine. Data came from immunoSEQ multiplex PCR; TCRdb stores just in-frame clones and leaves some out. Of some 140,000 clones listed, 86% are singletons. Specimen: peripheral blood, collected on day 0 of MenACWY control vaccination. This sequence originates from an adult in good health.

The CDR3 here is CASRGLRAVQSNYGYTF. The CDR3 DNA follows: TGTGCCAGTAGGGGACTGAGGGCCGTTCAGTCTAACTATGGCTACACCTTC. The chain has TRBV19 and TRBJ1-2, with D perhaps TRBD1 (5 bases). Germline V gene sequence: CDR1 LNHDA, CDR2 SQIVND (reference sequence). The CDR3 covers 17 residues. V was pared by 6 bases and J by 0 bases, with 20 bases between.